The clone carrying this T cell receptor (beta chain) showed up just a few times. The target antigen is unknown. V was clipped by 4 bases and J by 14 bases, with 17 bases between them. Per the germline V gene, CDR1 is MGHDK and CDR2 is SYGVNS. The CDR3 is 12 residues long. The source of the sample is a study of cytomegalovirus exposure and HLA in healthy donors. Overall study findings and caveats: Roughly even sequencing depth across donors was the assumption behind the presence/absence analyses.

It was with 60 Vbeta and 13 Jbeta primers that the PCR ran. The data were produced by immunoSEQ multiplex PCR, yet TCRdb's version contains in-frame clones alone and is incomplete. The sample has some 150,000 clones, 77% seen once. Each donor was healthy, and each was a bone marrow donor. Unrecorded immune exposures were likely, despite nominal health at sampling. The clonotype comes from a female donor in good health and CMV-seronegative. Sequencing was done on a sample of PBMCs. This sequence joins TRBV25-1 and TRBJ1-1, with D tentatively TRBD1 (5 bases). CDR3 nucleotide sequence: TGTGCCAGCAGTGTCGGGGGGTCAGTGAGCTTCTTT. It is translated as CASSVGGSVSFF.